This TCR beta chain was captured by sequencing in a study of shared clonotypes between healthy human individuals. Across the study: Each donor contributed plates that comprised three CD4 naive, three CD4 memory, two CD8 naive and one CD8 memory. Study results and limitations: Of the naive CD4 clonotypes, approximately 5% were shared across a few donors.

Into CD45RA+ naive and CD45RA-negative memory subsets, the CD4+ cells were split. As for this clone: Its antigen is undetermined.

Per germline, CDR1 SGHRS and CDR2 YFSETQ. The CDR3 totals 18 residues. J lost 2 bases, V lost 4 bases, and 18 bases had no gene match. Profiling relied on immunoSEQ multiplex PCR, and the TCRdb table lists in-frame clones only, not all of them. The sample includes around 2.5 million clones, approximately 94% of them seen just once. The clonotype originates from a man between 18 and 29 years old in good health. Some clones in this sample may be carry-over from other donors' samples. The V call is TRBV5-1, the J call TRBJ2-7; 7 nucleotides align to TRBD1. The sequencing sample was made of naive CD4+ T cells from PBMCs. Subset of the sample: CD45RA+ positively selected. CDR3: CASSPSTGLILDPYEQYF. The CDR3 DNA follows: TGCGCCAGCAGCCCGTCGACAGGGCTAATCTTGGACCCCTACGAGCAGTACTTC. The full variable domain, completed using reference TRBV5-1 and TRBJ2-7, is KAGVTQTPRYLIKTRGQQVTLSCSPISGHRSVSWYQQTPGQGLQFLFEYFSETQRNKGNFPGRFSGRQFSNSRSEMNVSTLELGDSALYLCASSPSTGLILDPYEQYFGPGTRLTVT.